This TCR beta chain was identified during a study of human T cells and chemical hapten exposure. Study summary: Patients, mostly women, had alopecia areata, alopecia totalis or alopecia universalis.

This clonotype was counted between two and nine times. Its antigen is undetermined. Time point: patch test 1, 2 weeks after DPC sensitization. Treatment indicated: therapeutic diphenylcyclopropenone sensitization with weekly scalp DPC. Germline values: CDR1 DFQATT, CDR2 SNEGSKA (reference sequence). This CDR3 region has 12 residues. V shed 5 bases, J shed 4 bases, and the junction held 4 bases outside the gene matches. Per the original data handling: With a range of 23,224 to 690,600, the median per sample was around 96,000 TCRs. TCRdb reprocessed the RACE reads with MiXCR, giving one entry per CDR3 protein. What appears here as the V and J calls and clone size reflects TCRdb's work, not the paper's. The repertoire holds about 99,000 distinct CDR3 sequences, 12% seen once, with around 2.2% in the top ten. Notes on the study in general: DPC sensitization produced no change in TCRs with frequency above 1 in 1000. With alopecia, donors may have immune responses unlike healthy people's.

The sequence derives from a woman aged 40-49 years with alopecia areata. Some clones in this sample may be carry-over from other donors' samples. Specimen: whole blood, collected in connection with sensitization to the hapten diphenylcyclopropenone (DPC). The chain uses TRBV20-1 and TRBJ2-5; 7 positions match TRBD1. CDR3 nucleotides: TGCAGTGCTTCGACAGGGCCAGAGACCCAGTACTTC. As protein: CSASTGPETQYF.